The 5 T cell receptor beta chains given below trace back to one sample, sequenced in a study of blood T cell repertoires in COVID-19. TCRdb's copy holds only in-frame clones and misses some; the assay was immunoSEQ multiplex PCR. The data show some 33,000 clones, approximately 91% seen once. Input material: peripheral blood. Receptors originate from a human donor in a cohort sampled during active COVID-19.

The chain links TRBV11-2 to TRBJ1-4; weak D call: TRBD1 (6 bases). Trimming took off 6 bases at V and 7 bases at J, with 18 bases between the two ends. This CDR3 has 15 residues. Per germline, CDR1 SGHAT and CDR2 FQNNGV. The CDR3 DNA follows: TGTGCCAGCAGTCCCCTGCCAAGGGGGAGTGAAAAACTGTTTTTT. Protein sequence: CASSPLPRGSEKLFF.

The chain combines TRBV19 with TRBJ2-3; perhaps TRBD1 as D (5 bases). V lost 8 bases and J 3 bases, leaving 15 bases between the germline ends. Germline CDR1 and CDR2: LNHDA and SQIVND (reference sequence). This CDR3 spans 14 amino acids. This CDR3 is CASGLTAQTDTQYF. DNA for the CDR3: TGTGCCAGTGGTCTGACAGCCCAGACAGATACGCAGTATTTT.

This sequence joins TRBV4-1 and TRBJ1-4; D may be TRBD1 (5 bases). Trimming removed 0 bases from V and 11 bases from J, with 13 bases in between. This CDR3 spans 14 amino acids. CDR1 is MGHRA and CDR2 is YSYEKL in the germline V gene. CDR3 DNA: TGCGCCAGCAGCCAAGAAAGGGGCCGTGGCAAACTGTTTTTT. Translating it yields CASSQERGRGKLFF.

The chain links TRBV11-2 to TRBJ2-5; D may be TRBD2 (6 bases). This CDR3 has 15 amino acids. Germline CDR1 is SGHAT and CDR2 is FQNNGV. V shed 5 bases and J shed 5 bases, with 18 bases lying between them. CDR3 DNA sequence: TGTGCCAGCAGCCTTAGCGGACCCCCGGGGGAGACCCAGTACTTC. Protein product: CASSLSGPPGETQYF. Complete variable domain (other parts from reference TRBV11-2 and TRBJ2-5): EAGVAQSPRYKIIEKRQSVAFWCNPISGHATLYWYQQILGQGPKLLIQFQNNGVVDDSQLPKDRFSAERLKGVDSTLKIQPAKLEDSAVYLCASSLSGPPGETQYFGPGTRLLVL.

The chain links TRBV11-2 to TRBJ2-2, with D unclear. V was trimmed by 5 bases and J by 4 bases, leaving 17 bases between them. The V gene's germline CDR1 is SGHAT and CDR2 FQNNGV. This CDR3 contains 16 residues. CDR3 sequence reads: CASSPPVGWATGELFF. The CDR3 DNA sequence: TGTGCCAGCAGCCCTCCCGTTGGGTGGGCCACCGGGGAGCTGTTTTTT.